This T cell receptor (beta chain) was captured in a study of cytomegalovirus exposure and HLA in healthy donors (TCRdb year 2017). Notes on the research overall: An earlier analysis of a few hundred of the donors reported approximately 300 Gb of sequence data and 117 million unique TCR beta sequences obtained from around 180 million T cells. Roughly 300 gigabases of sequencing data and approximately 85 million unique TCR sequences were included in an early release covering 550 to 800 HLA-typed donors. Of the approximately 400 genotyped donors, 65% to 90% fell in the genetic ancestry cluster associated with self-reported Caucasian donors. The study aimed to test whether cataloging public T cell receptors could reveal signatures of past pathogen exposure. The T cell repertoires of 550 to 850 subjects were profiled by immunosequencing and related to cytomegalovirus serostatus. A separate validation cohort of about 110 different subjects was used in addition to the approximately 700-subject first cohort. To predict cytomegalovirus infection status, the study combined high-throughput TCR immunosequencing, statistical association of individual TCRs with disease status, and machine learning. A later analysis re-analyzed previously published TCR beta repertoires from 600 to 850 donors and added high-resolution HLA genotyping to study TCR occurrence patterns. The later analysis used no new phenotypic data to find candidate immune exposures, relying instead on TCR beta sequences and their occurrence across donors. In an earlier analysis of roughly 540 of the donors, high-throughput TCR beta sequencing was used to judge whether each TCR beta V gene segment behaved as functional or pseudogenic. Donor age, sex, ethnicity and CMV serostatus were collected together with the repertoire data. A later genetic analysis took genome-wide SNP genotypes for about three fifths of the 666 donors and used that subset as a discovery cohort. Every repertoire in the discovery cohort had been generated on one and the same sequencing platform. HLA typing covered class I and class II loci at four-digit resolution. The number of typed donors differed by locus: 629-630 for A, B, C, DRB1 and DQB1; about 520 for DQA1; roughly 600 for DPA1; and approximately 450 for DPB1. Roughly 5 DR-DQ haplotypes were handled as single units for association and clustering, since linkage in the cohort was strong. Among roughly 400 genotyped donors of the cohort, an average of around 250,000 unique TCR beta nucleotide sequences was sequenced per donor, of which approximately 18% were non-productive. The paper as a whole reports these results and caveats: Presence/absence analyses assumed roughly uniform sequencing depth across donors, an assumption that may not hold. While some public TCRs were present in many individuals, most TCR sequences turned up only very rarely across donors. A cluster of highly shared sequence variants was judged likely to be a technical artifact of the sequencing pipeline. According to a later genetic analysis, donors in an Asian-associated ancestry cluster had fewer N-insertions in productive TCRs than the approximately 610-donor mean. In a later analysis, TCR association rates were found to vary across HLA loci, with the most associated TCRs seen for DRB1 alleles and the fewest for HLA-C alleles. It was suggested by the authors that the approach could potentially be generalized to other disease states and immunological phenotypes. According to a later analysis, most CMV-associated TCR beta chains appeared to be HLA-restricted, and the HLA associations seemed to be driven largely by CMV exposure. Only TCR beta chains were sequenced in this cohort, and the absence of alpha or paired-chain data limited detectable features. In vitro tests confirmed that three of the cytomegalovirus-associated TCR beta chains recognize cytomegalovirus antigens. A later analysis reported that several top co-occurrence clusters appeared linked to parvovirus B19, influenza, CMV and Epstein-Barr virus. Because some donors lacked HLA typing at each locus, the association tests relied only on the typed subset. In a later analysis, HLA-associated TCR beta chains showed more clonal expansion and lower generation probabilities than non-associated chains that were equally common. Some IMGT-functional V segments, including TRBV6-2 and TRBV6-3, could not be distinguished by the 87-base-pair reads and were therefore excluded. In an earlier analysis of 587 of the donors, most TCR beta V segments were observed in productive rearrangements about 90% or about 30% of the time, broadly matching IMGT annotations. Because counts were too low, seventeen rarely observed V segments, including chromosome 9 orphons, were excluded from the earlier analysis of under 650 of the donors. The only immune exposure information available for the cohort was CMV serostatus. Specific HLA alleles were associated with 15,000 to 20,000 TCR beta sequences at a false discovery rate of 0.05 in a later analysis. V-gene and J-gene trimming of TCR beta chains was associated with a missense DCLRE1C variant in a later genetic analysis, and the association was replicated in an independent cohort. When HLA alleles, especially DR and DQ, strongly co-occurred, attributing TCR associations to individual alleles was difficult. In the study, some 160 TCR beta chains were listed as associated with cytomegalovirus. A further reported finding was that TCR beta sequences accurately predicted the HLA-A and HLA-B alleles for most subjects in the first cohort. In both the original and validation cohorts, the classifier was reported to diagnose cytomegalovirus status with high specificity and sensitivity. Correlated functional status among segregating V segments might be attributable to linkage disequilibrium, but an unknown experimental factor could not be ruled out.

As to this clone: The antigen this receptor binds is unknown. At one boundary the junction diverges from the germline segment, which might be a read error.

Library generation was performed with the immunoSEQ multiplex PCR assay. For the multiplex PCR, a mixture combining 60 forward primers for TCR Vbeta segments and 13 reverse primers for TCR Jbeta segments was used. The CDR3 region of rearranged TCR beta genes was amplified from genomic DNA by a multiplex PCR assay. The amplified TCR beta libraries were sequenced on the Illumina HiSeq System as 87-base-pair reads. The paper's data handling went like this. In a later analysis, tens of millions of unique TCR beta chains were counted across the roughly 700 repertoires, and roughly 11 million of these chains were shared by at least two donors. Raw reads were error-corrected and collapsed into unique sequences by a nearest-neighbor algorithm in which closely related sequences were merged to remove PCR and sequencing errors. CDR3 sequences were aligned to IMGT reference sequences to assign V, D and J gene segments. For a sequence to be retained, a match of at least six nucleotides to both a V gene segment and a J gene segment was required. Rearrangements were called productive when the CDR3 lacked stop codons and stayed in frame with V and J; all others were non-productive. Following IMGT convention, CDR3 was defined as the stretch from the second conserved V-encoded cysteine to the conserved J-encoded phenylalanine. The earlier analysis of roughly 590 of the donors excluded any sequence lacking an unambiguous match to a single V gene segment. An earlier analysis of 587 of the donors called V segments functional above 56.7% productive rearrangements and segregating when the between-donor standard deviation exceeded 5%. A statistical classification framework was built for diagnosing cytomegalovirus status from the catalog of TCR beta chain sequences. In a later analysis, TCR nucleotide sequences were compared against IMGT/GENE-DB human TR gene sequences so that V and J genes could be assigned. In a later analysis, CDR3 sequences and most-parsimonious VDJ recombination scenarios were assigned using the TCRdist pipeline. A later analysis defined each TCR beta chain by its CDR3 amino acid sequence plus V-gene family, and excluded reads lacking a unique V-gene family. A later analysis removed 550 to 650 highly shared, low-generation-probability nucleotide sequences to deal with suspected cross-contamination and a sequencing artifact. In a later analysis, a clonal expansion index was calculated for each public chain from normalized within-repertoire ranks of inferred template counts. In a later analysis, generation probabilities were computed with a VDJ recombination model fitted to out-of-frame rearrangements, and the resulting probabilities were checked against IGoR. In a later analysis, hypergeometric tests were used to score TCR-TCR, TCR-HLA and TCR-CMV co-occurrence, with a repertoire-size bias correction applied to TCR pairs. False discovery rates were estimated in a later analysis by permuting HLA or CMV assignments 20 times. In a later analysis, co-occurring TCRs were grouped with DBSCAN, and TCRdist sequence similarity was added when clustering was performed within HLA-allele-positive subsets. For co-occurrence clustering, repertoires with fewer than 30,000 or more than 120,000 public chains were excluded, along with roughly 5 repertoires with anomalous nucleotide sharing. TCRdb's version of the immuneACCESS table is confined to in-frame rearrangements and falls short of the full clone set. An unresolved V gene accounts for under half of the shortfall where checked; the remainder is of unknown origin. That table gives V, J and clone size, and the DNA gave D and trimming. This sample comprises around 90,000 clones, roughly 85% of them detected only once. 7.4% of the sample comes from the top ten.

The CDR3 goes from the cysteine to the phenylalanine over 15 residues. Of all the DNA, just the CDR3 is kept, 45 bases in frame from base 1. The germline V gene sets CDR1 to SGHNT and CDR2 to YENEEA. The cohort comprised some 700 healthy bone marrow donors. At the time of sampling, all cohort members were nominally healthy, though unrecorded immune exposures were likely present. The donor tested CMV seropositive, placing the donor among the roughly 300 seropositive members of the cohort. Every donor gave a peripheral blood sample, and the peripheral blood mononuclear cells from that sample were used for TCR beta sequencing. Genomic DNA extraction from the blood cell samples was performed with the Qiagen DNeasy Blood Extraction Kit.

The chain employs TRBV11-3 and TRBJ1-1; the central 7 bases match TRBD1. The sequence was collected from a man aged 40-50 years in good health and CMV-seropositive. Specimen: PBMCs. The CDR3 protein sequence reads: CASSRQGSSNTKAFF. The DNA is TGTGCCAGCAGTCGACAGGGAAGCTCCAACACTAAAGCTTTCTTT.